These 26 T cell receptor beta chains came from one sample sequenced in a study of cytomegalovirus exposure and HLA in healthy donors (dated by TCRdb to 2017 to 2019). Libraries were built with the immunoSEQ multiplex PCR assay. For the multiplex PCR, a mixture combining 60 forward primers for TCR Vbeta segments and 13 reverse primers for TCR Jbeta segments was used. This immuneACCESS table, as held by TCRdb, lists in-frame sequences with V and J called but not all clones. Of the missing ones, under half trace to an unresolved V gene in checked studies; the others have no known cause. The sample table holds more than 150,000 clones, of which 75% to 90% were seen once. Around 1.4% of the sample lies in the top ten. Sequencing was carried out using PBMCs. The origin of the receptors is a girl aged 10 to 17 in good health and CMV-seropositive.

The chain recombines TRBV21-1 with TRBJ2-2; the table's D call TRBD2 went unverified against the DNA. TRBV21-1 is a pseudogene segment. This CDR3 spans 14 amino acids. CDR3 in amino acids: CASSKDLAGGELFF. CDR3 sequence (DNA): TGTGCCAGCAGCAAAGATCTAGCCGGCGGGGAGCTGTTTTTT.

In its sample, this clone was seen once. The chain links TRBV10-1 to TRBJ2-3; the match to TRBD1 covers 10 bases. This CDR3 is 14 amino acids long. The germline CDR1 and CDR2 sequences are WNHNN and SYGVQD (reference sequence). Losses at the gene ends were 6 bases for V and 4 bases for J; bases not matched to a gene: 4. DNA of the CDR3: TGCGCCAGCAGGCCGGGACAGGGGTCAGATACGCAGTATTTT. Translated: CASRPGQGSDTQYF.

The CDR3 DNA reads TGTGCCAGCCTAGGGACAGGGCAAGGGCTGGGACAGCCCCAGCATTTT. Translation gives CASLGTGQGLGQPQHF. V is TRBV19 and J is TRBJ1-5, with 9 bases fitting TRBD1. The V gene end was trimmed by 9 bases and the J gene end by 7 bases; junction bases not matched to a gene: 16. Germline CDR1 reads LNHDA; CDR2 reads SQIVND (reference sequence). The CDR3 consists of 16 residues.

V and J are TRBV7-3 and TRBJ1-1; D is unresolved. The CDR3 covers 13 residues. V lost 0 bases and J lost 4, with 6 bases in between. The germline gives CDR1 SGHTA, CDR2 FQGTGA. The DNA for the CDR3 is TGTGCCAGCAGCTTAACCGGGAGCACTGAAGCTTTCTTT. Its translation is CASSLTGSTEAFF.

The chain is built from TRBV6-5 and TRBJ1-1; D possibly corresponds to TRBD1 (5 bases). CDR1 is MNHEY, CDR2 SVGAGI, per germline. V was pared by 5 bases and J by 6 bases, with 10 bases between. This CDR3 is 12 amino acids long. CDR3 sequence: CASSPGFAEAFF. The CDR3 DNA reads as TGTGCCAGCAGTCCAGGGTTCGCTGAAGCTTTCTTT.

The chain joins TRBV5-6 to TRBJ2-5; 11 bases agree with TRBD1. The J call may be wrong; the DNA end is better matched by TRBJ2-7. The V gene's germline CDR1 is SGHDT and CDR2 YYEEEE. The CDR3 runs 15 residues. The CDR3 nucleotides read TGTGCCAGCAACCACCCAGGACAGGGGGCGTACGAGCAGTACTTC. Protein sequence: CASNHPGQGAYEQYF.

The V gene is TRBV29-1, the J gene TRBJ1-3; D remains ambiguous. There are 15 residues in the CDR3. Germline CDR1 and CDR2: SQVTM and ANQGSEA. Trimming left V 7 bases short and J 0 bases short, with 16 bases between. CDR3 sequence: CSACSHRDSGNTIYF. DNA for the CDR3: TGCAGCGCTTGCTCCCATCGAGACTCTGGAAACACCATATATTTT.

The V gene is TRBV4-1, the J gene TRBJ1-2; D is possibly TRBD1 (6 bases). Germline loops: CDR1 MGHRA, CDR2 YSYEKL. V was clipped by 4 bases and J by 4 bases, with 16 bases between them. The CDR3 totals 15 residues. The CDR3 coding sequence is TGCGCCAGCAGCCGGCTAGACGAGACAGGCTATGGCTACACCTTC. This sequence encodes CASSRLDETGYGYTF.

The chain uses TRBV29-1 and TRBJ2-1, with 10 bases lining up with TRBD2. CDR3 length: 13 amino acids. Germline V gene sequence: CDR1 SQVTM, CDR2 ANQGSEA. The J segment lost 12 bases and the V segment lost 0 bases, leaving 5 bases of the junction unmatched. The chain's CDR3 is CSVEDLAGVGQFF. The CDR3 DNA reads TGCAGCGTTGAAGATCTAGCGGGAGTGGGGCAGTTCTTC.

The chain has TRBV2 and TRBJ2-7, with 12 bases matching TRBD2. The V segment lost 8 bases and the J segment 4 bases; nucleotides outside the gene matches: 6. This CDR3 spans 14 amino acids. The germline CDR1 and CDR2 sequences are SNHLY and FYNNEI. The DNA for the CDR3 is TGTGCCAGCCGAGCGGGGACTAGCGGGTACGAGCAGTACTTC. Translation: CASRAGTSGYEQYF.

J is TRBJ2-3 and V is TRBV5-4; TRBD1 might be the D (6 bases). Trimming took off 7 bases at V and 1 base at J, with 10 bases between the two ends. This CDR3 has 13 residues. The germline gives CDR1 SGHNT, CDR2 YYREEE (reference sequence). CDR3 in DNA: TGTGCCAGCGGTTACAGGGGCACAGATACGCAGTATTTT. Its protein product is CASGYRGTDTQYF. The full variable domain, its missing parts supplied by reference TRBV5-4 and TRBJ2-3, is ETGVTQSPTHLIKTRGQQVTLRCSSQSGHNTVSWYQQALGQGPQFIFQYYREEENGRGNFPPRFSGLQFPNYSSELNVNALELDDSALYLCASGYRGTDTQYFGPGTRLTVL.

This clone was observed a few times. The rearrangement joins TRBV5-8 to TRBJ2-2; D gene unclear. CDR1 SGHTS and CDR2 YDEGEE come from the germline V gene. V shed 5 bases and J shed 7 bases, with 9 bases lying between them. This CDR3 has 12 residues. The CDR3 region has the DNA TGTGCCAGCAGGAAGGAGTTCGGGGAGCTGTTTTTT. This gives the protein CASRKEFGELFF.

The chain couples TRBV4-1 to TRBJ2-1, with 9 bases matching TRBD2. The CDR3 is made up of 17 amino acids. CDR1 and CDR2 (germline): MGHRA, YSYEKL. With V trimmed by 4 bases and J by 3 bases, 10 bases remained unmatched. CDR3 amino acids: CASSPLTGTSIYNEQFF. The CDR3 DNA sequence: TGCGCCAGCAGCCCATTAACCGGGACTAGCATCTACAATGAGCAGTTCTTC.

This clone appeared a few times. This rearrangement joins TRBV14 to TRBJ1-1; 8 nucleotides align to TRBD1. This CDR3 spans 17 amino acids. With 3 bases clipped from V and 3 bases from J, the junction kept 12 bases outside the gene matches. CDR1 and CDR2 from the germline V gene are SGHDN and FVKESK. The CDR3 spells CASSQTGAGMRDTEAFF. The CDR3 coding sequence is TGTGCCAGCAGCCAGACAGGGGCAGGAATGCGAGACACTGAAGCTTTCTTT. Supplemented by reference TRBV14 and TRBJ1-1, the full variable domain reads EAGVTQFPSHSVIEKGQTVTLRCDPISGHDNLYWYRRVMGKEIKFLLHFVKESKQDESGMPNNRFLAERTGGTYSTLKVQPAELEDSGVYFCASSQTGAGMRDTEAFFGQGTRLTVV.

The chain combines TRBV5-1 with TRBJ2-1; possible D gene TRBD2, 6 bases. In germline, CDR1 is SGHRS, CDR2 YFSETQ. CDR3 length equals 14 residues. The V and J ends lost 1 base and 7 bases respectively, with 12 bases between them. The DNA for the CDR3 is TGCGCCAGCAGCTTGACGGGAGAAGAAAATGAGCAGTTCTTC. Protein sequence: CASSLTGEENEQFF.

This clone occurred a few times. The chain combines TRBV5-1 with TRBJ1-1, with a weak D call TRBD1 (5 bases). The CDR3 runs 14 residues. Germline CDR1 is SGHRS and CDR2 is YFSETQ. V was cut by 4 bases and J by 4 bases, with 14 bases left in between. The CDR3 DNA follows: TGCGCCAGCAGCCCGTTTATTGGGGCCACTGAAGCTTTCTTT. Its protein is CASSPFIGATEAFF.

In this sample, this clone turned up once. CDR3 nucleotide sequence: TGCGCCAGCAGCCTACAGGGGGCTAACTATGGCTACACCTTC. It encodes CASSLQGANYGYTF. The rearrangement joins TRBV10-2 to TRBJ1-2, with TRBD1 matching over 8 bases. The germline gives CDR1 WSHSY, CDR2 SAAADI. The CDR3 spans 14 residues. The J segment lost 0 bases and the V segment lost 6 bases, leaving 3 bases of the junction unmatched.

This clone was observed a few times. V gene TRBV10-3 combines with J gene TRBJ1-2; D is perhaps TRBD1 (6 bases). Germline V gives CDR1 ENHRY, CDR2 SYGVKD. This CDR3 is 12 amino acids long. The V and J ends lost 3 bases and 5 bases respectively, with 7 bases between them. The CDR3 DNA reads TGTGCCATCAGTGATAGGGGGTATGGCTACACCTTC. Translated: CAISDRGYGYTF.

In nucleotides, the CDR3 is TGTGCCAGCAGTTTTGCGAGCTCCTACAATGAGCAGTTCTTC. Translation: CASSFASSYNEQFF. The chain is built from TRBV27 and TRBJ2-1; D call uncertain. CDR3 length equals 14 residues. Trimming took off 3 bases at V and 0 bases at J, with 6 bases between the two ends. Per the germline V gene, CDR1 is MNHEY and CDR2 is SMNVEV (reference sequence).

The chain uses TRBV6-4 and TRBJ1-2; TRBD1 is a possible D gene (6 bases). The V gene's germline CDR1 is MRHNA and CDR2 SNTAGT. The CDR3 spans 14 residues. Trimming cost V 0 bases and J 4 bases, with 9 bases left between them. The CDR3 nucleotides read TGTGCCAGCAGTGACTCGGGGACATTCTATGGCTACACCTTC. It is translated as CASSDSGTFYGYTF.

The chain is built from TRBV30 and TRBJ2-2, with a weak D call TRBD2 (6 bases). Germline CDR1 GTSNPN, CDR2 SVGIG (reference sequence). Trimming left V 3 bases short and J 5 bases short, with 10 bases between. This CDR3 has 13 residues. CDR3 DNA: TGTGCCTGGAGACTAGCAGGTACCGGGGAGCTGTTTTTT. It translates to CAWRLAGTGELFF.

The chain joins TRBV19 to TRBJ2-2; D may be TRBD2 (5 bases). Looked up from germline, CDR1 is LNHDA and CDR2 is SQIVND (reference sequence). Trimming stripped 6 bases from V and 6 bases from J, with 8 bases between. The CDR3 has 12 amino acids. The CDR3: CASRADPGELFF. For the CDR3, the DNA is TGTGCCAGTAGAGCGGATCCCGGGGAGCTGTTTTTT. Looking up the rest from reference TRBV19 and TRBJ2-2 gives the full variable domain: DGGITQSPKYLFRKEGQNVTLSCEQNLNHDAMYWYRQDPGQGLRLIYYSQIVNDFQKGDIAEGYSVSREKKESFPLTVTSAQKNPTAFYLCASRADPGELFFGEGSRLTVL.

The chain couples TRBV7-8 to TRBJ2-7; tentatively, D is TRBD2 (6 bases). CDR3 length equals 16 residues. Trimming took 1 base from V and 2 from J, leaving 15 bases between them. From germline, CDR1 is SGHVS and CDR2 FQNEAQ. The CDR3 DNA reads as TGTGCCAGCAGCTTAGGAACCAGGGAGGTGCCCTACGAGCAGTACTTC. It yields the protein CASSLGTREVPYEQYF.

To note about this clone: Other DNA sequences in this specimen translate into the identical CDR3. The chain combines TRBV5-1 with TRBJ2-3; possible D gene TRBD2, 5 bases. CDR3 length: 14 residues. Germline assignment: CDR1 SGHRS and CDR2 YFSETQ. V lost 5 bases to trimming and J lost 0 bases, with 10 bases between them. The DNA of the CDR3 is TGCGCCAGCAGAGTAGCTAGCAGCACAGATACGCAGTATTTT. Amino acids: CASRVASSTDTQYF.

The gene calls are TRBV21-1 and TRBJ1-5. TRBV21-1 represents a pseudogene. The CDR3 runs to 14 residues. The CDR3 here is CASSNMSVPQPQHF. The CDR3 DNA sequence: TGTGCCAGCAGCAATATGAGCGTCCCACAGCCCCAGCATTTT.

As to this clone: At the DNA level, this CDR3 is encoded by other sequences in the same sample as well. DNA for the CDR3: TGTGCCAGCAGCCCGGGACAGGGGGTTTACGAGCAGTACTTC. It codes for CASSPGQGVYEQYF. The chain couples TRBV6-5 to TRBJ2-7; 11 bases fit TRBD1. Trimming took 6 bases from V and 4 from J; bases not matched to a gene: 5. This CDR3 has 14 amino acids. Per the germline V gene, CDR1 is MNHEY and CDR2 is SVGAGI.